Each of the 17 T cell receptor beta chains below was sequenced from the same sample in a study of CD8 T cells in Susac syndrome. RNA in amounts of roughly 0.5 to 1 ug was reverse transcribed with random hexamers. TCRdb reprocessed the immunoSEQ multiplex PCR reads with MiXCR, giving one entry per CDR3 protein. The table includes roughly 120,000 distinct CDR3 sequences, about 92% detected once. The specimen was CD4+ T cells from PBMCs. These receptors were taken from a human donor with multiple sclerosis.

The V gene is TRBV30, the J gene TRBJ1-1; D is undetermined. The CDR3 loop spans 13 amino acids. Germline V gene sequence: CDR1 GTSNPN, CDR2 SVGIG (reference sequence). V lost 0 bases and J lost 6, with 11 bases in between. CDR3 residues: CAWSVTGRSEAFF. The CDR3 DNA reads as TGTGCCTGGAGTGTAACCGGGAGGTCTGAAGCTTTCTTT.

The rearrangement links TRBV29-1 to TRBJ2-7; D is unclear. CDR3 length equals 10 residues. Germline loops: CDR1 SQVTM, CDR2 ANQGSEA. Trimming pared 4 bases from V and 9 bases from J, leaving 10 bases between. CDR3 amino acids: CSVAEHGQYF. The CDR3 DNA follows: TGCAGCGTTGCTGAGCACGGGCAGTACTTC.

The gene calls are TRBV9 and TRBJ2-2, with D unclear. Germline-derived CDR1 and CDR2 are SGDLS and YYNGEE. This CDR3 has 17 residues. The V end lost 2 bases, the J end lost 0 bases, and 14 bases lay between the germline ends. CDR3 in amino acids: CASSVSSNSANTGELFF. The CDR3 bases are TGTGCCAGCAGCGTGAGTTCGAACAGCGCGAACACCGGGGAGCTGTTTTTT.

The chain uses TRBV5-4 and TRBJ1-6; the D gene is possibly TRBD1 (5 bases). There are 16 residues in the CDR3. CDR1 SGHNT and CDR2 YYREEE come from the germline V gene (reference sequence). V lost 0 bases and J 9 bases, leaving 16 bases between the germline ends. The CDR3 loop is CASSLARGRGVSPLHF. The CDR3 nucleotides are TGTGCCAGCAGCTTGGCGCGGGGAAGAGGGGTTTCACCCCTCCACTTT.

The CDR3 DNA is TGCAGTGCTAGAGAGACAGTTGGAAGGGAAAAACTGTTTTTT. This sequence encodes CSARETVGREKLFF. The chain employs TRBV20-1 and TRBJ1-4; tentatively, D is TRBD1 (5 bases). Germline V gene data show CDR1 as DFQATT and CDR2 as SNEGSKA (reference sequence). Trimming left V 0 bases short and J 8 bases short, with 13 bases between. This CDR3 region has 14 residues.

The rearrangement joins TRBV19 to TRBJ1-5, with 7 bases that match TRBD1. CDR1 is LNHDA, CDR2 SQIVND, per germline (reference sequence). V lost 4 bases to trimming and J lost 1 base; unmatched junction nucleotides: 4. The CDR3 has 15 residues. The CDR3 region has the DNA TGTGCCAGTAGTACAACAGGGGAGAGCAATCAGCCCCAGCATTTT. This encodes CASSTTGESNQPQHF.

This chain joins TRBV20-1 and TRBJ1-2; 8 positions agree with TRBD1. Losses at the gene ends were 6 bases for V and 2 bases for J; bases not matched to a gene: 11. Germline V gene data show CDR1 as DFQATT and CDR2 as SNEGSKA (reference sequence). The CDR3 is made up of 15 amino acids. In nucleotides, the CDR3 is TGCAGTGCGCAGAAAACGGGACAGGACAACTATGGCTACACCTTC. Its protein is CSAQKTGQDNYGYTF.

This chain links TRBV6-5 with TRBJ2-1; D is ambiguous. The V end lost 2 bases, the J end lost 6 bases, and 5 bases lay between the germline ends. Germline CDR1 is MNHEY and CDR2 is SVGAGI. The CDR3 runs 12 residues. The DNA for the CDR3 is TGTGCCAGCAGTTACGGGGTCAATGAGCAGTTCTTC. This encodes CASSYGVNEQFF.

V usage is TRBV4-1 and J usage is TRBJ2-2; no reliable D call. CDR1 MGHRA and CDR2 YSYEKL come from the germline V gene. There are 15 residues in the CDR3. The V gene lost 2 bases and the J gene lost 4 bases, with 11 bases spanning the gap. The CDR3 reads CASSQLMVGTGELFF. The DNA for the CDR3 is TGCGCCAGCAGCCAACTTATGGTTGGCACCGGGGAGCTGTTTTTT.

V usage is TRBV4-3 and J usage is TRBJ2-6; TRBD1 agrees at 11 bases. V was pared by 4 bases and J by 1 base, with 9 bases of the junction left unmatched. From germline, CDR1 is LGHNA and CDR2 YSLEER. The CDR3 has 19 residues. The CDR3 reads CASSRDRGRKYSGANVLTF. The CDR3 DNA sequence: TGCGCCAGCAGCCGGGACAGGGGGAGGAAATATTCTGGGGCCAACGTCCTGACTTTC.

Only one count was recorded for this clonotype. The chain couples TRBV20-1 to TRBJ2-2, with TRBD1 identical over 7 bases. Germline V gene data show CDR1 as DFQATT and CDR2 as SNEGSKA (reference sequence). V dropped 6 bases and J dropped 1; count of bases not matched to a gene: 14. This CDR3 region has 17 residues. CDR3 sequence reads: CSASPIPGQKNTGELFF. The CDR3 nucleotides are TGCAGTGCGTCTCCCATACCGGGACAGAAGAACACCGGGGAGCTGTTTTTT.

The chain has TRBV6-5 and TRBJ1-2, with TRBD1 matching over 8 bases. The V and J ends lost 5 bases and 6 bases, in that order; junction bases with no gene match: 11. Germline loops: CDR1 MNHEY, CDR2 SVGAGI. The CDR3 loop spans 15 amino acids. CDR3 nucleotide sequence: TGTGCCAGCAGTCCACAGGGGGATCTCCCAAATGGCTACACCTTC. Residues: CASSPQGDLPNGYTF.

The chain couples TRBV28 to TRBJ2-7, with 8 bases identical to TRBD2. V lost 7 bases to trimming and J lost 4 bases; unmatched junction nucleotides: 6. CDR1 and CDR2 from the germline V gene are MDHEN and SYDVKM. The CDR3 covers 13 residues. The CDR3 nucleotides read TGTGCCAGCACAGCGGGGGTCGAGTACGAGCAGTACTTC. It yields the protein CASTAGVEYEQYF. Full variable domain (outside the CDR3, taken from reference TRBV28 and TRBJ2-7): DVKVTQSSRYLVKRTGEKVFLECVQDMDHENMFWYRQDPGLGLRLIYFSYDVKMKEKGDIPEGYSVSREKKERFSLILESASTNQTSMYLCASTAGVEYEQYFGPGTRLTVT.

The CDR3 is CASGGLADTQYF. Here the CDR3 DNA reads TGTGCCAGCGGGGGGCTAGCAGATACGCAGTATTTT. The chain employs TRBV12-3 or TRBV12-4 and TRBJ2-3; D may match TRBD1 or TRBD2 (6 bases each). The CDR3 sequence is 12 residues long. Trimming removed 8 bases from V and 4 bases from J, with 10 bases in between.

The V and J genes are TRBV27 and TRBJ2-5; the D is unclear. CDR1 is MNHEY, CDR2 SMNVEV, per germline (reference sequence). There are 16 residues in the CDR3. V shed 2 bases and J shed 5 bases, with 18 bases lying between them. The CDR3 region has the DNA TGTGCCAGCAGTTTAATTCCGACACCGGTGTGGGAGACCCAGTACTTC. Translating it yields CASSLIPTPVWETQYF.

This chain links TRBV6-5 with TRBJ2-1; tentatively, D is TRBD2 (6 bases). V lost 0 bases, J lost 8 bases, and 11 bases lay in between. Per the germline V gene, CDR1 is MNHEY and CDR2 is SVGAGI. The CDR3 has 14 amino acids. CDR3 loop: CASSYSTGVHEQFF. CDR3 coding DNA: TGTGCCAGCAGTTACTCGACGGGGGTACATGAGCAGTTCTTC.

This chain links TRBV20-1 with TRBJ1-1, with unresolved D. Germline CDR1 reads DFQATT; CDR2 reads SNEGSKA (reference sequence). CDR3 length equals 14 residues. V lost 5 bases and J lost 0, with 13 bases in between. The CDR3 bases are TGCAGTGCTTTTGGGCGGGGAATGAACACTGAAGCTTTCTTT. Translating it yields CSAFGRGMNTEAFF.